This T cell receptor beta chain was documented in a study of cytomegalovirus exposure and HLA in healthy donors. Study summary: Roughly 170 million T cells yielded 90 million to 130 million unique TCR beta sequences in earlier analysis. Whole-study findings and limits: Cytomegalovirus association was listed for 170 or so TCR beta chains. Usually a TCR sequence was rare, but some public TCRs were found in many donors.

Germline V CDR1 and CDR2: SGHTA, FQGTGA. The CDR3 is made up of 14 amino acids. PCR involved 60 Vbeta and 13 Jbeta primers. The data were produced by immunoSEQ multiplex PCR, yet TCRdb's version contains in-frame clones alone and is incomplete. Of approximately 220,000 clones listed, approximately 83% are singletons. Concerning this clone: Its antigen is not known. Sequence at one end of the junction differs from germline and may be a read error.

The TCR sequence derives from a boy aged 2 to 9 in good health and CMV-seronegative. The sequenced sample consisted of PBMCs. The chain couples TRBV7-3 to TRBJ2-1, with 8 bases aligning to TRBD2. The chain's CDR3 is CASSLNRWLAGQFF. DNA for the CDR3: TGTGCCAGCAGTTTAAATAGGTGGCTAGCGGGGCAGTTCTTC. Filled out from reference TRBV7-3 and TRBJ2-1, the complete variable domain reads GAGVSQTPSNKVTEKGKYVELRCDPISGHTALYWYRQSLGQGPEFLIYFQGTGAADDSGLPNDRFFAVRPEGSVSTLKIQRTERGDSAVYLCASSLNRWLAGQFFGPGTRLTVL.